This T cell receptor beta chain was retrieved from a study of T cell responses to AZD1222 COVID-19 vaccine. Looking at the study overall: The study pooled second doses at about 4 or about 12 weeks.

Clones were sequenced by immunoSEQ multiplex PCR, and TCRdb holds only the in-frame ones, with some missing. The sample has 100,000 to 120,000 clones, around 85% seen once. With V trimmed by 3 bases and J by 7 bases, 9 bases remained unmatched. Germline loops: CDR1 LNHDA, CDR2 SQIVND (reference sequence). The CDR3 totals 16 residues. Study-level results: Seropositive AZD1222 recipients at baseline numbered only six or seven. Nearly half of spike-specific TCRs reportedly target variant regions that are unmutated in the B.1.351 and B.1.1.7 variants.

A word on this clone: The antigen remains unidentified.

V gene TRBV19 combines with J gene TRBJ2-1; TRBD2 agrees at 10 bases. Specimen: peripheral blood, collected on day 0 of AZD1222 vaccination. This sequence originates from an adult in good health. The CDR3 reads CASSISSGGARNEQFF. CDR3 nucleotides: TGTGCCAGTAGTATTTCCAGCGGGGGGGCCAGGAATGAGCAGTTCTTC.